The rows below give T cell receptor beta chains drawn from one sample of a study of T cells after yellow fever vaccination. TCRdb reanalysed the 5' RACE reads using MiXCR and keeps one entry per CDR3 protein. Of 500,000 to 650,000 distinct CDR3 sequences in the sample, about a sixth were seen once. The sample in question was PBMCs, obtained roughly 5 days after the first yellow fever vaccination. The receptors derive from a man aged 18 to 29 who received the YFV17D yellow fever vaccine. CDR3s include the opening cysteine and the closing phenylalanine or tryptophan. The order of the fields is J gene, V gene, clone size, D gene, CDR3 DNA, CDR3 protein. The D gene is left open where the match is weak. Clone size, where shown, is once, few, many, or a class for clones that have expanded.

>TRBJ2-4|TRBV6-1|NA|TRBD2
TGTGCCAGCAATCAGCGGGACTCTAAAAACATTCAGTACTTC
CASNQRDSKNIQYF
>TRBJ2-3|TRBV12-3/TRBV12-4|NA|TRBD2
TGTGCCAGCACCACGTCCCGGGAGGCAGATACGCAGTATTTT
CASTTSREADTQYF
>TRBJ2-1|TRBV12-5|NA|TRBD1
TGTGCTAGTGGTTTGGGAGGGACAGTGGTTAGGCATGAGCAGTTCTTC
CASGLGGTVVRHEQFF
>TRBJ2-2|TRBV5-4|NA|TRBD2
TGTACCAGCAGCTCACTAGCGGGGAACACCGGGGAGCTGTTTTTT
CTSSSLAGNTGELFF
>TRBJ2-5|TRBV20-1|NA|NA
TGCAGTGCTAGTTATGGCGGGACGTACCAAGAGACCCAGTACTTC
CSASYGGTYQETQYF
>TRBJ2-5|TRBV20-1|few|TRBD1
TGCAGTGCTAAGGGGGCTGCAAAGACCCAGTACTTC
CSAKGAAKTQYF
>TRBJ1-2|TRBV6-2/TRBV6-3|few|NA
TGTGCCAGCAGTTACTCAAATTCCCAATATGGCTACACCTTC
CASSYSNSQYGYTF
>TRBJ2-2|TRBV12-3/TRBV12-4|NA|TRBD1
TGTGCCAGCAACATATACAGGGGAGAAGCCACCGGGGAGCTGTTTTTT
CASNIYRGEATGELFF
>TRBJ2-7|TRBV9|NA|NA
TGTGCCAGCAGCGTAGGGGGGGACCCGACGGGTGAGCAGTACTTC
CASSVGGDPTGEQYF
>TRBJ2-5|TRBV7-6|few|TRBD1
TGTGCCAGCAGCTTAGGGTCAGGGGGCCCCCAAGAGACCCAGTACTTC
CASSLGSGGPQETQYF
>TRBJ2-3|TRBV18|few|NA
TGTGCCAGCTCACCACCAGCTGGCGAGACAGATACGCAGTATTTT
CASSPPAGETDTQYF
>TRBJ2-1|TRBV28|NA|NA
TGTGCCAGCAGTCGACTAGCCTACAATGAGCAGTTCTTC
CASSRLAYNEQFF
>TRBJ2-7|TRBV5-1|NA|NA
TGCGCCAGCAGCGTGCAAGGGACCTACGAGCAGTACTTC
CASSVQGTYEQYF
>TRBJ2-5|TRBV7-6|many|TRBD2
TGTGCCAGCAGCTTAAGCGGGACTAGAGGTGCCCAAGAGACCCAGTACTTC
CASSLSGTRGAQETQYF
>TRBJ2-5|TRBV5-1|few|TRBD1
TGCGCCAGCAGCAACGGCCCTGGGACAGGGTATGAGACCCAGTACTTC
CASSNGPGTGYETQYF
>TRBJ1-4|TRBV12-3/TRBV12-4|NA|NA
TGTGCCAGCAGTTTTGACGGCGTTAATGAAAAACTGTTTTTT
CASSFDGVNEKLFF
>TRBJ2-3|TRBV7-6|few|NA
TGTGCCAGCAGCTTATTCACCGGTTCAGATACGCAGTATTTT
CASSLFTGSDTQYF
>TRBJ2-3|TRBV24-1|few|TRBD1
TGTGCCACCAGTGATCCGGGACAGCCTACAGATACGCAGTATTTT
CATSDPGQPTDTQYF
>TRBJ2-3|TRBV19|NA|TRBD2
TGTGCCAGTTGGGAGCGGGAGGAGGATACGCAGTATTTT
CASWEREEDTQYF
>TRBJ2-6|TRBV5-6|NA|NA
TGTGCCAGCAGCTTACGGCCAGCCTCTGGGGCCAACGTCCTGACTTTC
CASSLRPASGANVLTF
>TRBJ2-7|TRBV5-6|NA|TRBD1
TGTGCCAGCAACAGACAGGGGAACTACGAGCAGTACTTC
CASNRQGNYEQYF
>TRBJ1-6|TRBV5-1|once|NA
TGCGCCAGCAGCTTGATTGGGATTTCAGATTCACCCCTCCACTTT
CASSLIGISDSPLHF
>TRBJ2-7|TRBV20-1|NA|NA
TGCAGTGCTATTGACAGTCGTCCCTACGAGCAGTACTTC
CSAIDSRPYEQYF
>TRBJ1-1|TRBV5-1|few|NA
TGCGCCAGCAGCTTCGACTTCGACAGGAAGACTGAAGCTTTCTTT
CASSFDFDRKTEAFF
>TRBJ2-4|TRBV9|NA|NA
TGTGCCAGCAGCGGGAATAGTAAAAACATTCAGTACTTC
CASSGNSKNIQYF
>TRBJ1-6|TRBV6-5|NA|NA
TGTGCCAGCAGTTACTCGTTCAGGGTTGAGTCACCCCTCCACTTT
CASSYSFRVESPLHF
>TRBJ2-3|TRBV6-2/TRBV6-3|few|TRBD2
TGTGCCAGCAGTTACTCTGACCGGGCGCGGGGGAGCACAGATACGCAGTATTTT
CASSYSDRARGSTDTQYF
>TRBJ2-5|TRBV4-3|NA|NA
TGCGCCAGCAGCCAAGAGGGCTACCCCCAGGAGACCCAGTACTTC
CASSQEGYPQETQYF
>TRBJ2-5|TRBV10-2|NA|NA
TGCGCCAGCAGTGGACTATCGGGACTGGGGGATGCGGTCCAGTACTTC
CASSGLSGLGDAVQYF
>TRBJ1-2|TRBV19|many|NA
TGTGCCACCGCGGTTGACTCAGGGTACTATGGCTACACCTTC
CATAVDSGYYGYTF
>TRBJ2-7|TRBV5-1|NA|TRBD2
TGCGCCAGCAGCCGGGGGGGGCGCTCCTACGAGCAGTACTTC
CASSRGGRSYEQYF
>TRBJ2-6|TRBV12-3/TRBV12-4|few|NA
TGTGCCAGCAGTGCCGGAGGGGGGGCCAACGTCCTGACTTTC
CASSAGGGANVLTF
>TRBJ2-5|TRBV5-5|NA|NA
TGTGCCAGCAGCTTGCCCCTAGAGACCCAGTACTTC
CASSLPLETQYF
>TRBJ1-4|TRBV5-1|few|TRBD1
TGCGCCACCGCGGTAACAGGGGGCGCGTCTGAAAAACTGTTTTTT
CATAVTGGASEKLFF
>TRBJ2-4|TRBV11-2|few|NA
TGTGCCAGCAGCCCCATGTGGGCCAAAAACATTCAGTACTTC
CASSPMWAKNIQYF
>TRBJ2-1|TRBV5-5|once|TRBD2
TGTGCCAGCAGCTTTCTCCGGGGGGATGAGCAGTTCTTC
CASSFLRGDEQFF
>TRBJ1-1|TRBV6-2/TRBV6-3|few|TRBD1
TGTGCCAGCAGACCCAGACAGGGAGGTACTGAAGCTTTCTTT
CASRPRQGGTEAFF
>TRBJ1-2|TRBV9|NA|TRBD1
TGTGCCAGCAGCGTAACGCGGACAGGTGGTGACTATGGCTACACCTTC
CASSVTRTGGDYGYTF
>TRBJ2-3|TRBV11-2|NA|NA
TGTGCCAGCAGCTTAGTAGGGGGGACAGCTACAGATACGCAGTATTTT
CASSLVGGTATDTQYF
>TRBJ2-5|TRBV20-1|NA|TRBD2
TGCAGTGCGTGGACTAGCAATAAGGAGACCCAGTACTTC
CSAWTSNKETQYF
>TRBJ1-2|TRBV9|NA|NA
TGTGCCAGCAGCCCCGGGACTGATATCTATGGCTACACCTTC
CASSPGTDIYGYTF
>TRBJ2-3|TRBV27|NA|NA
TGTGCCAGCAGTTTAATGGCGGGGGCCCAGACAGATACGCAGTATTTT
CASSLMAGAQTDTQYF
>TRBJ2-5|TRBV7-9|many|NA
TGTGCCAGCAGCTCCACCGGGACCCCAGCGAAGACCCAGTACTTC
CASSSTGTPAKTQYF
>TRBJ1-1|TRBV25-1|many|NA
TGTGCCAGCAGTGAGAGGTGGAGTGGCACTGAAGCTTTCTTT
CASSERWSGTEAFF
>TRBJ2-3|TRBV9|few|NA
TGTGCCAGCAGCACAGGGACTTCTCGCACAGATACGCAGTATTTT
CASSTGTSRTDTQYF
>TRBJ1-2|TRBV18|NA|NA
TGTGCCAGCTCACCACCGACGGGAGCTAACTATGGCTACACCTTC
CASSPPTGANYGYTF
>TRBJ2-3|TRBV12-3/TRBV12-4|NA|NA
TGTGCCAGCGGAATCTCAGGGCTTACGCAGTATTTT
CASGISGLTQYF
>TRBJ2-1|TRBV27|NA|TRBD2
TGTGCCAGCAGTCCAGCGGGGGACCTTTACAATGAGCAGTTCTTC
CASSPAGDLYNEQFF
>TRBJ1-2|TRBV5-1|NA|TRBD1
TGCGCCAGCAGCTTGCTACAGGGGAACTATGGCTACACCTTC
CASSLLQGNYGYTF